This T cell receptor (beta chain) originates from a study of shared clonotypes between healthy human individuals. Those who donated were healthy HIV-negative adults, with no recent acute infections or vaccinations reported. Profiled with immunoSEQ multiplex PCR; TCRdb holds only in-frame clones, not every one. The sample contains about 2 million clones, over 85% of which appear only once. Comment on this clone: The antigen is not known.

The CDR3 is 15 residues long. Germline trimming cut 0 bases from V and 8 bases from J; bases unmatched to any gene: 9. The germline CDR1 and CDR2 sequences are GTSNPN and SVGIG (reference sequence). Study-wide findings and caveats: Estimated clonotype richness was generally higher in naive than memory subsets.

V usage is TRBV30 and J usage is TRBJ1-4; 7 bases agree with TRBD1. The TCR originated in a man aged 18 to 30 in good health. What was sequenced was naive CD4+ T cells sorted from blood. Subset of the sample: CD45RA+ positively selected. Here the CDR3 DNA reads TGTGCCTGGAGTGTATTAGGGGGCGCAAAGGAAAAACTGTTTTTT. This encodes CAWSVLGGAKEKLFF.